The clone carrying this TCR beta chain was recorded once. This entry belongs to a study of T cell changes during pregnancy in multiple sclerosis. Assay: immunoSEQ multiplex PCR; the TCRdb copy retains only in-frame clones and omits some. The profile shows fewer than 70,000 clones, over 85% of them singletons. This CDR3 has 14 residues. The germline V gene has CDR1 SGHRS and CDR2 YFSETQ. Trimming shortened V by 5 bases and J by 0 bases, and 10 bases separated the two germline ends. The receptor's source is a female donor with multiple sclerosis, enrolled in a pregnancy study. The starting material was peripheral blood, obtained in the second trimester of pregnancy. This chain links TRBV5-1 with TRBJ2-3; a weak D match, TRBD1 (6 bases). The CDR3, as DNA: TGCGCCAGCAGAGGGGGATCGAGCACAGATACGCAGTATTTT. Amino acids: CASRGGSSTDTQYF.